The rows below give T cell receptor beta chains drawn from one sample of a study of PD-1 blockade in classical Hodgkin lymphoma. Some clones are missing from TCRdb's copy, which holds only in-frame ones; the method was immunoSEQ multiplex PCR. In the table there are about 13,000 clones, over 75% of which are singletons. The specimen comprised peripheral blood mononuclear cells (PBMCs), sampled at baseline. The receptor source for this set is a human donor with classical Hodgkin lymphoma. CDR3s include the opening cysteine and the closing phenylalanine or tryptophan. Fields, in order: V gene, J gene, clone size, D gene, CDR3 length, CDR3 DNA, CDR3 protein. A D gene is named only where the DNA matches it firmly. A clone size is listed for some rows: how often the clone was seen (once, few, many), or a class if it is expanded.

v_gene: TRBV28
j_gene: TRBJ1-4
abundance: NA
d_gene: TRBD1
len: 13
CDR3nt: TGTGCCAGCGTGACAGGGGAGTGGGAAAAACTGTTTTTT
CDR3aa: CASVTGEWEKLFF

v_gene: TRBV19
j_gene: TRBJ1-1
abundance: NA
d_gene: TRBD1
len: 17
CDR3nt: TGTGCCAGTAGATCTATTCGGGACAGGGGGCTATACACTGAAGCTTTCTTT
CDR3aa: CASRSIRDRGLYTEAFF

v_gene: TRBV19
j_gene: TRBJ2-3
abundance: NA
d_gene: NA
len: 12
CDR3nt: TGTGCCAGTAGTCAGACCACAGATACGCAGTATTTT
CDR3aa: CASSQTTDTQYF

v_gene: TRBV9
j_gene: TRBJ2-3
abundance: NA
d_gene: TRBD2
len: 18
CDR3nt: TGTGCCAGCAGCGTGGGACTAGCGGGGGGCCGAGGCACAGATACGCAGTATTTT
CDR3aa: CASSVGLAGGRGTDTQYF

v_gene: TRBV18
j_gene: TRBJ2-7
abundance: once
d_gene: NA
len: 15
CDR3nt: TGTGCCAGCTCACCAAGGGGGTCCGGGCCTTACGAGCAGTACTTC
CDR3aa: CASSPRGSGPYEQYF

v_gene: TRBV5-6
j_gene: TRBJ1-1
abundance: NA
d_gene: TRBD1
len: 15
CDR3nt: TGTGCCAGCAGCTTTACCGGGACAGGGGGTTCTGAAGCTTTCTTT
CDR3aa: CASSFTGTGGSEAFF

v_gene: TRBV18
j_gene: TRBJ2-5
abundance: NA
d_gene: TRBD2
len: 14
CDR3nt: TGTGCCAGCTCACCAGTGGGACTACAAGAGACCCAGTACTTC
CDR3aa: CASSPVGLQETQYF

v_gene: TRBV5-6
j_gene: TRBJ1-6
abundance: once
d_gene: TRBD1
len: 14
CDR3nt: TGTGCCAGCAGCTCAGGGACAGGTAGTTCACCCCTCCACTTT
CDR3aa: CASSSGTGSSPLHF

v_gene: TRBV5-1
j_gene: TRBJ2-7
abundance: NA
d_gene: NA
len: 14
CDR3nt: TGCGCCAGCAGCTTGGGGCAGGGGAGCTACGAGCAGTACTTC
CDR3aa: CASSLGQGSYEQYF

v_gene: TRBV19
j_gene: TRBJ2-1
abundance: NA
d_gene: TRBD2
len: 15
CDR3nt: TGTGCCACCCGCCCCACGGGGGGGCCCTACAATGAGCAGTTCTTC
CDR3aa: CATRPTGGPYNEQFF

v_gene: TRBV27
j_gene: TRBJ2-3
abundance: NA
d_gene: TRBD2
len: 17
CDR3nt: TGTGCCAGCAGCCCCGGGACTAGTGAGTGGTTCACAGATACGCAGTATTTT
CDR3aa: CASSPGTSEWFTDTQYF

v_gene: TRBV18
j_gene: TRBJ2-3
abundance: NA
d_gene: TRBD2
len: 19
CDR3nt: TGTGCCAGCTCACCCCTGGGACTAGCGGGAGCTACTAGCACAGATACGCAGTATTTT
CDR3aa: CASSPLGLAGATSTDTQYF

v_gene: TRBV10-3
j_gene: TRBJ2-3
abundance: NA
d_gene: TRBD2
len: 14
CDR3nt: TGTGCCATCAGACTAGCGGGGGGCACAGATACGCAGTATTTT
CDR3aa: CAIRLAGGTDTQYF

v_gene: TRBV5-1
j_gene: TRBJ1-3
abundance: NA
d_gene: NA
len: 14
CDR3nt: TGCGCCAGCAGCTTGGCAACCTCTGGAAACACCATATATTTT
CDR3aa: CASSLATSGNTIYF

v_gene: TRBV7-8
j_gene: TRBJ2-5
abundance: NA
d_gene: TRBD2
len: 18
CDR3nt: TGTGCCAGCAGTTACTCGGGGACTAGCGGGGGGATCCGAGAGACCCAGTACTTC
CDR3aa: CASSYSGTSGGIRETQYF

v_gene: TRBV11-2
j_gene: TRBJ2-5
abundance: NA
d_gene: NA
len: 15
CDR3nt: TGTGCCAGCAGCTTAGGGGGCGGCAGCCAAGAGACCCAGTACTTC
CDR3aa: CASSLGGGSQETQYF

v_gene: TRBV29-1
j_gene: TRBJ2-7
abundance: NA
d_gene: TRBD1
len: 14
CDR3nt: TGCAGCGTTGATACTACAGGGGTCGGCTACGAGCAGTACTTC
CDR3aa: CSVDTTGVGYEQYF

v_gene: TRBV29-1
j_gene: TRBJ1-5
abundance: NA
d_gene: NA
len: 16
CDR3nt: TGCAGCGTTACGCTAACGGGGGGGGGAAGCAATCAGCCCCAGCATTTT
CDR3aa: CSVTLTGGGSNQPQHF

v_gene: TRBV29-1
j_gene: TRBJ1-2
abundance: NA
d_gene: NA
len: 12
CDR3nt: TGCAGCGTTGGGCAGGGTGACTATGGCTACACCTTC
CDR3aa: CSVGQGDYGYTF

v_gene: TRBV4-1
j_gene: TRBJ2-5
abundance: NA
d_gene: NA
len: 16
CDR3nt: TGCGCCAGCAGCCAAGAGGACACAGTTATTCAAGAGACCCAGTACTTC
CDR3aa: CASSQEDTVIQETQYF

v_gene: TRBV5-1
j_gene: TRBJ1-4
abundance: NA
d_gene: TRBD1
len: 16
CDR3nt: TGCGCCAGCAGCTTGACCGGGACAGCAACTAATGAAAAACTGTTTTTT
CDR3aa: CASSLTGTATNEKLFF

v_gene: TRBV19
j_gene: TRBJ1-5
abundance: NA
d_gene: NA
len: 13
CDR3nt: TGTGCCAGTAGTAATGACAGGAATCAGCCCCAGCATTTT
CDR3aa: CASSNDRNQPQHF

v_gene: TRBV5-8
j_gene: TRBJ1-3
abundance: few
d_gene: NA
len: 14
CDR3nt: TGCGCCAGCAGCCAAGACTGGGTCCTTGACACCATATATTTT
CDR3aa: CASSQDWVLDTIYF

v_gene: TRBV2
j_gene: TRBJ2-1
abundance: once
d_gene: TRBD1
len: 14
CDR3nt: TGTGCCAGCATGACCACAGGGGGTTACAATGAGCAGTTCTTC
CDR3aa: CASMTTGGYNEQFF

v_gene: TRBV7-6
j_gene: TRBJ2-5
abundance: medium-sized
d_gene: NA
len: 17
CDR3nt: TGTGCCAGCAGCAAGAGTCCCGGCGACAGGAGGGGAGAGACCCAGTACTTC
CDR3aa: CASSKSPGDRRGETQYF

v_gene: TRBV10-2
j_gene: TRBJ1-6
abundance: NA
d_gene: NA
len: 14
CDR3nt: TGCGCCAGCAGTGCACCGGGGGGACGATCACCCCTCCACTTT
CDR3aa: CASSAPGGRSPLHF

v_gene: TRBV10-3
j_gene: TRBJ2-6
abundance: NA
d_gene: NA
len: 12
CDR3nt: TGTGCCGCGGGGACTGGGGCCAACGTCCTGACTTTC
CDR3aa: CAAGTGANVLTF

v_gene: TRBV19
j_gene: TRBJ1-5
abundance: NA
d_gene: TRBD1
len: 15
CDR3nt: TGTGCCAGTAGTCCACGGGACAGGCCAAATCAGCCCCAGCATTTT
CDR3aa: CASSPRDRPNQPQHF

v_gene: TRBV6-6
j_gene: TRBJ1-2
abundance: NA
d_gene: TRBD1
len: 12
CDR3nt: TGTGCCAGCAGTACAGGGGACTATGGCTACACCTTC
CDR3aa: CASSTGDYGYTF